This T cell receptor beta chain originates from a study of shared clonotypes between healthy human individuals. Across the whole study: The study drew on two women and three men aged 18 to 49 as donors. Study-level results: Memory subsets generally showed smaller estimated richness than naive subsets did.

The repertoire was sequenced with immunoSEQ multiplex PCR; TCRdb's copy has only in-frame clones and lacks some. The data contain 400,000 to 600,000 clones, 95% to 96% of them seen just once; the ten biggest clones take up about 0.064%. About this clone itself: Its antigen is not identified.

Memory CD4+ cells were the fraction left after CD45RA+ naive selection. The CDR3 length is 12 residues. Per germline, CDR1 SQVTM and CDR2 ANQGSEA. V was shortened by 7 bases and J by 5 bases, with 14 bases between the two germline ends. The source is a woman in her twenties or thirties in good health. The sequencing sample was made of naive CD4+ T cells sorted from blood. Subset noted: CD45RA+ positively selected. The chain links TRBV29-1 to TRBJ1-1; D is possibly TRBD1 (5 bases). CDR3 in amino acids: CSARTGGTEAFF. CDR3 sequence (DNA): TGCAGCGCAAGGACGGGGGGGACTGAAGCTTTCTTT.